This T cell receptor beta chain originates from a study of human T cells and chemical hapten exposure. Study summary: Upper inner arm skin measuring 2 cm by 2 cm received 2% DPC for sensitization. All patients underwent weekly scalp dosing with diphenylcyclopropenone for the full roughly 25-week study.

Germline loops: CDR1 ENHRY, CDR2 SYGVKD. Trimming left V 9 bases short and J 1 base short, with 7 bases between. The CDR3 extends over 13 amino acids. The time point is: pre-sensitization, week 0. Treatment indicated: therapeutic diphenylcyclopropenone sensitization with weekly scalp DPC. TCRdb re-analysed the RACE reads in MiXCR, keeping a single row per CDR3 protein. The sample has 99,000 or so distinct CDR3 sequences, less than 14% seen once. The chain uses TRBV10-3 and TRBJ2-6; D possibly corresponds to TRBD2 (5 bases). The source of this sequence is a woman aged 60-70 years with alopecia areata. Some clones in this sample may be carry-over from other donors' samples. Sequenced material: whole blood, taken in connection with sensitization to the hapten diphenylcyclopropenone (DPC). The CDR3 reads CAIRTSGANVLTF. The CDR3 DNA reads TGTGCCATTAGGACTTCTGGGGCCAACGTCCTGACTTTC.